This T cell receptor (beta chain) was recovered during a study of T-cell memory formation after mild COVID-19. Across the study: Largely, TCR clusters stayed within a single donor. Study outcomes and limitations: In pre-infection memory, a portion of responding clones appeared, which suggested that cross-reactive memory joined. CD4+ clones that contracted lay mainly in CM and EM; CD8+ ones lay in EMRA.

Germline CDR1 and CDR2: LGHDT and YNNKEL (reference sequence). This CDR3 spans 15 amino acids. Trimming removed 0 bases at V and 3 bases at J, with 11 bases between. Barcoded TCR alpha and TCR beta cDNA libraries with UMIs came from 5'RACE using constant-segment primers. Each CDR3 protein gets one entry after TCRdb re-called the 5' RACE reads with MiXCR. The table records hundreds of thousands of distinct CDR3 sequences, 28% of them present only once. In the case of this clonotype: Its target is unknown.

The receptor was isolated from an adult woman who had mild COVID-19 (a few samples of this study predate the infection). Cell type and time point are not known. The sequencing sample was made of PBMCs or a T cell subset sorted from them (not recorded which). The genes are TRBV3-1 and TRBJ1-2; possibly TRBD1 for D (5 bases). CDR3 loop: CASSQDLRGYYGYTF. DNA of the CDR3: TGTGCCAGCAGCCAAGATCTGAGGGGATACTATGGCTACACCTTC. The full variable domain, completed using reference TRBV3-1 and TRBJ1-2, is DTAVSQTPKYLVTQMGNDKSIKCEQNLGHDTMYWYKQDSKKFLKIMFSYNNKELIINETVPNRFSPKSPDKAHLNLHINSLELGDSAVYFCASSQDLRGYYGYTFGSGTRLTVV.